The 15 T cell receptor beta chains listed next were all sequenced from one sample in a study of cytomegalovirus exposure and HLA in healthy donors. Repertoires were generated with immunoSEQ multiplex PCR, while TCRdb's copy carries only in-frame clones and drops some. There are 100,000 to 150,000 clones in the sample; approximately 88% occur only once, and approximately 2% lies in the top ten. The specimen sequenced was PBMCs. These receptors were obtained from a woman aged 18-29 years in good health and CMV-seronegative.

The rearrangement links TRBV29-1 to TRBJ1-2, with D uncertain. The V and J ends lost 5 bases and 6 bases respectively, with 7 bases between them. CDR1 and CDR2 (germline): SQVTM, ANQGSEA. This CDR3 region has 10 residues. The CDR3 coding sequence is TGCAGCGTTCCGGGGAATGGCTACACCTTC. Its translation is CSVPGNGYTF.

The J gene is TRBJ2-7, the V gene TRBV29-1; D might be TRBD1 (6 bases). CDR3 length: 13 residues. Germline V gene lookup returns CDR1 SQVTM and CDR2 ANQGSEA. The V end lost 4 bases, the J end lost 4 bases, and 14 bases lay between the germline ends. The CDR3 loop reads CSVAAGVGYEQYF. The CDR3 DNA sequence: TGCAGCGTTGCGGCAGGGGTGGGTTACGAGCAGTACTTC.

CDR3 in DNA: TGTGCCAGCAGCTATGAGCGCGGGAGCGTGAATGAGCAGTTCTTC. This gives the protein CASSYERGSVNEQFF. V gene TRBV11-3 combines with J gene TRBJ2-1; 7 bases are a match to TRBD2. The J segment lost 7 bases and the V segment lost 4 bases, leaving 10 bases of the junction unmatched. This CDR3 is 15 amino acids long. CDR1 and CDR2 (germline): SGHNT, YENEEA.

The J gene is TRBJ2-7, the V gene TRBV6-1; the D gene is possibly TRBD2 (6 bases). V was shortened by 2 bases and J by 2 bases, with 13 bases between the two germline ends. The CDR3 is 15 amino acids. Germline-derived CDR1 and CDR2 are MNHNS and SASEGT. The DNA of the CDR3 is TGTGCCAGCAGTGAATGGGGGGATTCCACCTACGAGCAGTACTTC. Translating gives CASSEWGDSTYEQYF.

The chain is built from TRBV5-6 and TRBJ2-1; the D is unclear. Germline V gene sequence: CDR1 SGHDT, CDR2 YYEEEE. There are 13 residues in the CDR3. The V gene lost 0 bases and the J gene lost 6 bases, with 7 bases spanning the gap. Written as DNA, the CDR3 is TGTGCCAGCAGCTTGGCACAGCCCAATGAGCAGTTCTTC. It encodes CASSLAQPNEQFF.

The chain combines TRBV28 with TRBJ2-2; 8 positions match TRBD2. From germline, CDR1 is MDHEN and CDR2 SYDVKM. J lost 4 bases, V lost 6 bases, and 4 bases had no gene match. The CDR3 is made up of 14 amino acids. The CDR3 coding sequence is TGTGCCAGCAGCTCGCGGGGGGCCACCGGGGAGCTGTTTTTT. The encoded protein is CASSSRGATGELFF.

The chain employs TRBV7-8 and TRBJ2-3; a weak D match, TRBD2 (7 bases). Germline V gene lookup returns CDR1 SGHVS and CDR2 FQNEAQ. The CDR3 sequence is 14 residues long. The ends were cut back, 7 bases at V and 5 bases at J, with 16 bases in the middle. In DNA, the CDR3 is TGTGCCAGCACCCACGGGGGGCAGGTAGATACGCAGTATTTT. Residues: CASTHGGQVDTQYF.

The rearrangement links TRBV9 to TRBJ2-7, with TRBD2 identical over 13 bases. Germline CDR1 and CDR2: SGDLS and YYNGEE. V lost 4 bases to trimming and J lost 3 bases; unmatched junction nucleotides: 7. The CDR3 has 16 residues. CDR3: CASSRIGTSGNYEQYF. The CDR3 nucleotides read TGTGCCAGCAGCCGAATTGGGACTAGCGGGAACTACGAGCAGTACTTC. Full variable domain (rest looked up from reference TRBV9 and TRBJ2-7): DSGVTQTPKHLITATGQRVTLRCSPRSGDLSVYWYQQSLDQGLQFLIQYYNGEERAKGNILERFSAQQFPDLHSELNLSSLELGDSALYFCASSRIGTSGNYEQYFGPGTRLTVT.

V gene TRBV7-3 combines with J gene TRBJ2-3; D might be TRBD2 (6 bases). There are 14 residues in the CDR3. With 5 bases removed from V and 4 bases from J, the gap between germline ends came to 13 bases. Germline loops: CDR1 SGHTA, CDR2 FQGTGA. The CDR3 spells CASSPPTSPDTQYF. The CDR3 DNA follows: TGTGCCAGCAGCCCGCCGACTAGTCCAGATACGCAGTATTTT.

This clone was seen more than once but under ten times. The rearrangement uses TRBV18 and TRBJ2-7; tentatively, D is TRBD1 (5 bases). V was pared by 2 bases and J by 5 bases, with 22 bases between. Per the germline V gene, CDR1 is KGHSH and CDR2 is LQKENI. There are 17 residues in the CDR3. Here the CDR3 DNA reads TGTGCCAGCTCACCATTTTTAGCCGGACGGCAGGGCGACGAGCAGTACTTC. Protein: CASSPFLAGRQGDEQYF.

The chain joins TRBV19 to TRBJ2-2; D possibly corresponds to TRBD1 (6 bases). The V end was cut by 3 bases, the J end by 4 bases, with 12 bases between. Germline loops: CDR1 LNHDA, CDR2 SQIVND (reference sequence). There are 15 residues in the CDR3. CDR3 loop: CASSITGWSTGELFF. The CDR3 DNA follows: TGTGCCAGTAGTATTACAGGGTGGAGCACCGGGGAGCTGTTTTTT.

The genes are TRBV4-2 and TRBJ2-3; 9 bases match TRBD1. J gave up 4 bases and V 2 bases, and 10 bases lay outside the gene matches. Germline V lookup: CDR1 LGHNA, CDR2 YNFKEQ. The CDR3 contains 17 residues. CDR3 DNA sequence: TGTGCCAGCAGCCAAAATCCGGGGACAGGGATTGCAGATACGCAGTATTTT. Its translation is CASSQNPGTGIADTQYF.

The chain recombines TRBV4-1 with TRBJ1-2; 7 positions agree with TRBD1. The CDR3 totals 21 residues. Germline-derived CDR1 and CDR2 are MGHRA and YSYEKL. Germline trimming cut 4 bases from V and 5 bases from J; bases unmatched to any gene: 28. The CDR3 coding sequence is TGCGCCAGCAGCCCTGTATATATTTGGCTAGGCGGGGCAGGGGGTGGGTATGGCTACACCTTC. Protein product: CASSPVYIWLGGAGGGYGYTF.

This chain connects TRBV19 to TRBJ2-7; the D gene is possibly TRBD2 (5 bases). Germline V lookup: CDR1 LNHDA, CDR2 SQIVND (reference sequence). CDR3 length: 12 amino acids. V lost 7 bases and J 5 bases, leaving 12 bases between the germline ends. The CDR3 loop reads CASNRGSDEQYF. CDR3 nucleotide sequence: TGTGCCAGTAACAGAGGGTCCGACGAGCAGTACTTC. The entire variable domain, with the rest obtained from reference TRBV19 and TRBJ2-7, is as follows: DGGITQSPKYLFRKEGQNVTLSCEQNLNHDAMYWYRQDPGQGLRLIYYSQIVNDFQKGDIAEGYSVSREKKESFPLTVTSAQKNPTAFYLCASNRGSDEQYFGPGTRLTVT.

The CDR3 loop is CASSMGLAGGRKGELFF. Here the CDR3 DNA reads TGCGCCAGCAGCATGGGGCTAGCGGGAGGCCGAAAGGGGGAGCTGTTTTTT. The V gene is TRBV5-1, the J gene TRBJ2-2; 11 nucleotides line up with TRBD2. J lost 8 bases, V lost 4 bases, and 13 bases had no gene match. The CDR3 length is 17 residues. Germline V CDR1 and CDR2: SGHRS, YFSETQ.